The 12 T cell receptor beta chains below all came from one sample that was sequenced in a study of shared clonotypes between healthy human individuals. TCRdb's table, derived via immunoSEQ multiplex PCR, lists solely in-frame clones and lacks some. The repertoire includes some 2,100,000 clones, 95% of them detected once, and 0.1% to 0.15% sits in the top ten. Material: naive CD4+ T cells sorted from blood. Subset meaning: CD45RA+ positively selected. All receptors derive from a man between 18 and 35 years old in good health.

The chain employs TRBV2 and TRBJ1-5; 11 bases match TRBD1. Germline CDR1 and CDR2: SNHLY and FYNNEI. The ends lost 0 bases at V and 3 bases at J; junction bases unmatched: 13. This CDR3 region has 20 residues. CDR3 in amino acids: CASSEADVRTGGANNQPQHF. In DNA form, the CDR3 reads TGTGCCAGCAGTGAAGCCGATGTTAGGACAGGGGGCGCCAACAATCAGCCCCAGCATTTT. The full variable domain, in which reference TRBV2 and TRBJ1-5 provide the parts outside the CDR3, is EPEVTQTPSHQVTQMGQEVILRCVPISNHLYFYWYRQILGQKVEFLVSFYNNEISEKSEIFDDQFSVERPDGSNFTLKIRSTKLEDSAMYFCASSEADVRTGGANNQPQHFGDGTRLSIL.

The chain employs TRBV2 and TRBJ1-1, with D perhaps matching TRBD1 (5 bases). The CDR3 consists of 13 residues. V shed 3 bases and J shed 7 bases, with 12 bases lying between them. The germline CDR1 and CDR2 sequences are SNHLY and FYNNEI. The chain's CDR3 is CASSEVGVYEAFF. In DNA form, the CDR3 reads TGTGCCAGCAGTGAGGTAGGGGTGTATGAAGCTTTCTTT.

The chain joins TRBV9 to TRBJ1-1; TRBD1 agrees at 10 bases. Germline V gene sequence: CDR1 SGDLS, CDR2 YYNGEE. The CDR3 is 15 amino acids. V shed 2 bases, J shed 7 bases, and the junction held 8 bases outside the gene matches. CDR3 amino acids: CASSVGTGVGSEAFF. Written as DNA, the CDR3 is TGTGCCAGCAGCGTTGGGACAGGGGTAGGGAGTGAAGCTTTCTTT.

The gene calls are TRBV6-1 and TRBJ1-6, with D hard to call. The CDR3 totals 16 residues. CDR1 is MNHNS, CDR2 SASEGT, per germline. Between the trimmed V and J ends, which lost 1 base and 0 bases, there was a span of 7 bases. The CDR3 sequence: CASSEGPYSYNSPLHF. The CDR3 coding sequence is TGTGCCAGCAGTGAAGGTCCCTACTCCTATAATTCACCCCTCCACTTT.

The chain uses TRBV7-9 and TRBJ1-6, with TRBD1 identical over 7 bases. This CDR3 contains 17 residues. CDR1 and CDR2 from the germline V gene are SEHNR and FQNEAQ (reference sequence). Unmatched junction bases numbered 7, after V lost 1 base and J lost 4 bases. The CDR3 sequence: CASSLVWDREYNSPLHF. The DNA of the CDR3 is TGTGCCAGCAGCTTAGTCTGGGACAGAGAATATAATTCACCCCTCCACTTT.

Comments on this clone: This CDR3 is also generated by other DNA sequences in the sample. The V and J genes are TRBV5-1 and TRBJ2-7; D might be TRBD1 (5 bases). Germline CDR1 is SGHRS and CDR2 is YFSETQ. The CDR3 runs to 13 residues. V was pared by 0 bases and J by 1 base, with 5 bases between. CDR3 sequence: CASSLAGSYEQYF. CDR3 in DNA: TGCGCCAGCAGCTTGGCAGGGTCCTACGAGCAGTACTTC.

The chain employs TRBV27 and TRBJ1-6; no clear D. Trimming took off 3 bases at V and 5 bases at J, with 8 bases between the two ends. Looked up from germline, CDR1 is MNHEY and CDR2 is SMNVEV (reference sequence). CDR3 length equals 14 residues. The CDR3 spells CASSFLQNNSPLHF. The CDR3 nucleotides read TGTGCCAGCAGTTTTTTGCAGAATAATTCACCCCTCCACTTT.

V usage is TRBV2 and J usage is TRBJ2-5; 8 bases line up with TRBD1. This CDR3 is 13 amino acids long. Germline V CDR1 and CDR2: SNHLY, FYNNEI. Trimming removed 11 bases from V and 5 bases from J; junction bases left unmatched: 10. The chain's CDR3 is CAEGQGARETQYF. The CDR3 bases are TGTGCCGAAGGGCAGGGGGCGAGGGAGACCCAGTACTTC.

This clone was picked up one time. V is TRBV11-2 and J is TRBJ2-1, with 8 nucleotides matching TRBD2. This CDR3 has 16 residues. The V and J ends lost 2 bases and 8 bases, in that order; junction bases with no gene match: 11. The germline gives CDR1 SGHAT, CDR2 FQNNGV. The DNA for the CDR3 is TGTGCCAGCAGCTTACTAGCGGGCGTAAGCCGCGATGAGCAGTTCTTC. It is translated as CASSLLAGVSRDEQFF.

This clone has a handful of counts. The gene calls are TRBV18 and TRBJ2-2; 7 bases fit TRBD2. The V and J ends lost 0 bases and 3 bases, in that order; junction bases with no gene match: 7. The CDR3 covers 17 residues. Germline assignment: CDR1 KGHSH and CDR2 LQKENI. CDR3 in DNA: TGTGCCAGCTCACCACCGAACTCGGGAGGACACACCGGGGAGCTGTTTTTT. Amino acid sequence: CASSPPNSGGHTGELFF.

The chain links TRBV5-6 to TRBJ2-2; D may be TRBD1 or TRBD2 (6 bases each). The CDR3 covers 17 residues. In germline, CDR1 is SGHDT, CDR2 YYEEEE. Trimming pared 4 bases from V and 4 bases from J, leaving 20 bases between. CDR3 sequence (DNA): TGTGCCAGCAGCCCGAGGAGGGGGACTTCGGGCACCGGGGAGCTGTTTTTT. This codes for CASSPRRGTSGTGELFF.

The chain couples TRBV2 to TRBJ1-6; maybe TRBD1 (5 bases). V lost 5 bases and J 9 bases, leaving 8 bases between the germline ends. The germline V gene has CDR1 SNHLY and CDR2 FYNNEI. This CDR3 is built from 12 residues. This CDR3 is CASSRDLSPLHF. CDR3 DNA: TGTGCCAGCAGTAGGGACCTTTCACCCCTCCACTTT.